The rows below give T cell receptor beta chains drawn from one sample of a study of shared clonotypes between healthy human individuals. Assay: immunoSEQ multiplex PCR; the TCRdb copy retains only in-frame clones and omits some. The data show some 1,100,000 clones, with approximately 78% seen just once and more than 0.5% held by the top ten. Sequenced material: memory CD4+ T cells from PBMCs. These receptors originate from a man between 18 and 29 years old in good health. Some clones in this sample may be carry-over from other donors' samples. Both conserved end residues are trimmed from each CDR3. Each record gives: V gene, CDR3 length, J gene, clone size, CDR3 protein. Some rows mark clone size as missing; the rest say once, few, many or name a class of expanded clone.

V: TRBV7-8
length: 13
J: TRBJ1-3
size: NA
CDR3: ASSLSLASGNTIY

V: TRBV9
length: 14
J: TRBJ2-1
size: NA
CDR3: ASSVKGTSANNEQF

V: TRBV28
length: 13
J: TRBJ2-7
size: NA
CDR3: ASSLGGGRDHEQY

V: TRBV2
length: 12
J: TRBJ1-4
size: NA
CDR3: ASKPQVSNEKLF

V: TRBV6-5
length: 12
J: TRBJ1-1
size: NA
CDR3: ASRSDRGVTEAF

V: TRBV9
length: 11
J: TRBJ2-4
size: NA
CDR3: ASSVVQESIQY

V: TRBV5-1
length: 12
J: TRBJ2-5
size: NA
CDR3: ASSLGHGEETQY

V: TRBV14
length: 11
J: TRBJ2-5
size: NA
CDR3: ASSPGRQETQY

V: TRBV29-1
length: 11
J: TRBJ2-3
size: NA
CDR3: SVAGRSTDTQY

V: TRBV28
length: 12
J: TRBJ2-3
size: NA
CDR3: ASSPLRYTDTQY

V: TRBV11-3
length: 11
J: TRBJ2-5
size: NA
CDR3: ASSPDPLGTQY

V: TRBV11-2
length: 14
J: TRBJ2-7
size: NA
CDR3: ASSLERRVYSHEQY

V: TRBV5-1
length: 11
J: TRBJ1-1
size: few
CDR3: ASSLPAATEAF

V: TRBV7-6
length: 12
J: TRBJ1-4
size: NA
CDR3: ASSPAAGSEKLF

V: TRBV7-9
length: 12
J: TRBJ2-7
size: once
CDR3: ASSFGGRTYEQY

V: TRBV18
length: 13
J: TRBJ1-5
size: NA
CDR3: ASSPAGLRDQPQH

V: TRBV10-3
length: 13
J: TRBJ1-2
size: NA
CDR3: AISEGQGKGYGYT

V: TRBV7-9
length: 12
J: TRBJ2-2
size: NA
CDR3: ASSLTGDTGELF

V: TRBV7-2
length: 14
J: TRBJ2-7
size: NA
CDR3: ASSLGGRGANSEQY

V: TRBV2
length: 14
J: TRBJ1-2
size: NA
CDR3: ASSESSSWGRLGYT

V: TRBV7-9
length: 11
J: TRBJ1-2
size: NA
CDR3: ASTTLGNYGYT

V: TRBV27
length: 13
J: TRBJ1-5
size: NA
CDR3: ASSLMGAPFQPQH

V: TRBV10-3
length: 12
J: TRBJ2-5
size: NA
CDR3: AINRGTGEETQY

V: TRBV7-3
length: 13
J: TRBJ1-2
size: once
CDR3: ASSPTAGPGYGYT

V: TRBV10-2
length: 13
J: TRBJ2-1
size: NA
CDR3: ASTTLAGTYNEQF

V: TRBV28
length: 14
J: TRBJ1-4
size: NA
CDR3: ASKEGVARPNEKLF

V: TRBV5-1
length: 12
J: NA
size: NA
CDR3: ASSPGNAGDEQY

V: TRBV7-2
length: 11
J: TRBJ1-5
size: NA
CDR3: ASSLQTDTQEH

V: TRBV6-5
length: 11
J: TRBJ1-2
size: once
CDR3: ASSHRGYYGYT

V: TRBV2
length: 11
J: TRBJ2-1
size: NA
CDR3: ASSPLAGGEQF

V: TRBV20-1
length: 9
J: TRBJ1-1
size: NA
CDR3: SAREWAMAF

V: TRBV5-1
length: 13
J: TRBJ2-5
size: few
CDR3: ASSSRGTPPETQY

V: TRBV6-1
length: 12
J: TRBJ2-7
size: NA
CDR3: ASSEGLETYEQY

V: TRBV6-1
length: 12
J: TRBJ1-5
size: NA
CDR3: ASSTGVALRPQH

V: TRBV28
length: 14
J: TRBJ2-1
size: NA
CDR3: ASSLPGGSPYNEQF

V: TRBV6-6
length: 14
J: TRBJ1-1
size: NA
CDR3: ASSYSPETRNTEAF

V: TRBV30
length: 12
J: TRBJ2-7
size: NA
CDR3: AWSVSSGRYEQY

V: TRBV5-1
length: 13
J: TRBJ1-1
size: once
CDR3: ASSAVTGAQTEAF

V: TRBV15
length: 13
J: TRBJ2-7
size: NA
CDR3: ATSRDLHTTYEQY

V: TRBV5-1
length: 15
J: TRBJ2-4
size: NA
CDR3: ASSPLGDLARKNIQY

V: TRBV5-4
length: 11
J: TRBJ2-2
size: NA
CDR3: ASSFRDTGELF